The count of the clone carrying this T cell receptor beta chain is one. The antigen remains unidentified. TCRdb ran MiXCR on the 5' RACE reads and lists one entry per CDR3 protein. The sample shows roughly 1,500,000 distinct CDR3 sequences, about 32% of them seen only once. The sample is drawn from a study of identical twins. Regarding the study as a whole: For monozygotic twins, models underestimated out-of-frame TCR alpha sharing.

The CDR3 is 15 amino acids. After removal of 6 bases from V and 6 bases from J, the junction contained 10 bases not matched to a gene. From germline, CDR1 is LGHNT and CDR2 FRNRAP. The receptor was isolated from a newborn girl in good health. This chain links TRBV12-5 with TRBJ2-1; 8 bases agree with TRBD2. The material sequenced was cord blood. CDR3 DNA: TGTGCTAGTGGGCCAAGCGGGAGATGGGCCAATGAGCAGTTCTTC. This translates into CASGPSGRWANEQFF.